The 10 T cell receptor beta chains below were found in one sample sequenced in a study of identical twins. TCRdb reanalysed the 5' RACE reads using MiXCR and keeps one entry per CDR3 protein. Among about 890,000 distinct CDR3 sequences listed, about 12% were seen once. The same sample was also used in a study of yellow fever vaccine responses in identical twins.

Sequencing was done on a sample of PBMCs. These TCRs come from a woman under 30 in good health.

The table lists this clonotype with a few counts. This sequence joins TRBV19 and TRBJ2-1, with 10 positions matching TRBD2. Germline V gene lookup returns CDR1 LNHDA and CDR2 SQIVND (reference sequence). The trim removed 4 bases at V and 10 bases at J, leaving 10 bases unmatched. This CDR3 comprises 15 residues. The CDR3 DNA reads as TGTGCCAGTAGTAAACTAGCGGGAAGACCAGGGGAGCAGTTCTTC. It translates to CASSKLAGRPGEQFF.

There are a few counts of this clonotype. V usage is TRBV27 and J usage is TRBJ2-3; 7 nucleotides agree with TRBD2. Germline V gene data show CDR1 as MNHEY and CDR2 as SMNVEV (reference sequence). With V trimmed by 3 bases and J by 4 bases, 4 bases remained unmatched. CDR3 length: 14 residues. The CDR3 loop is CASSFREGADTQYF. In DNA form, the CDR3 reads TGTGCCAGCAGTTTTAGGGAGGGAGCAGATACGCAGTATTTT.

In its sample, this clonotype was seen a few times. The gene calls are TRBV15 and TRBJ2-5, with TRBD2 matching 12 bases. The junction had 6 bases not matched to a gene; V was cut back by 0 bases and J by 4 bases. Germline-derived CDR1 and CDR2 are LNHNV and YYDKDF (reference sequence). The CDR3 has 17 residues. The CDR3 here is CATSRDGATSGGETQYF. CDR3 DNA sequence: TGTGCCACCAGCAGAGATGGGGCGACTAGCGGGGGAGAGACCCAGTACTTC.

This clonotype was counted a few times. V usage is TRBV24-1 and J usage is TRBJ2-6; the D gene is possibly TRBD1 (5 bases). The CDR3 contains 16 residues. V gave up 4 bases and J gave up 0 bases, with 9 bases separating them. Germline CDR1 KGHDR, CDR2 SFDVKD. As DNA, the CDR3 is TGTGCCACCAGTGAATCAGGGAACTCTGGGGCCAACGTCCTGACTTTC. Translated, it gives CATSESGNSGANVLTF.

This clonotype was observed many times. This chain connects TRBV4-1 to TRBJ2-2; 13 bases map to TRBD2. This CDR3 comprises 17 residues. The V segment lost 5 bases and the J segment 1 base; nucleotides outside the gene matches: 4. Germline-derived CDR1 and CDR2 are MGHRA and YSYEKL. CDR3 residues: CASSSTSGGRNTGELFF. CDR3 nucleotides: TGCGCCAGCAGCTCGACTAGCGGGGGGCGGAACACCGGGGAGCTGTTTTTT.

This clonotype was seen ten or more times. The chain combines TRBV7-6 with TRBJ2-2, with D unresolved. Germline V lookup: CDR1 SGHVS, CDR2 FNYEAQ. CDR3 size: 17 residues. V lost 3 bases and J 3 bases, leaving 17 bases between the germline ends. CDR3 nucleotides: TGTGCCAGCAGCTTCTCTAAGAGGATCTCTGACACCGGGGAGCTGTTTTTT. Translation: CASSFSKRISDTGELFF.

This clonotype was counted a few times. This chain joins TRBV3-1 and TRBJ1-1, with a weak D call TRBD1 (5 bases). Germline CDR1 LGHDT, CDR2 YNNKEL (reference sequence). With 1 base removed from V and 10 bases from J, the gap between germline ends came to 10 bases. This CDR3 spans 12 amino acids. The CDR3, as DNA: TGTGCCAGCAGCCAAGGGGGGGTCGGAGCTTTCTTT. Residues: CASSQGGVGAFF.

The V and J genes are TRBV9 and TRBJ2-3, with TRBD2 matching over 8 bases. Trimming at V came to 4 bases and at J to 6 bases, leaving 10 bases not matched to a gene. The length of the CDR3 is 15 residues. Germline V lookup: CDR1 SGDLS, CDR2 YYNGEE. The CDR3 is CASSPTGRASDTQYF. The CDR3 nucleotides read TGTGCCAGCAGCCCCACCGGGAGGGCCTCTGATACGCAGTATTTT.

This clonotype was observed a few times. The chain recombines TRBV5-8 with TRBJ1-4; D gene uncertain. Germline V gene sequence: CDR1 SGHTS, CDR2 YDEGEE. V lost 6 bases to trimming and J lost 6 bases, with 18 bases between them. The CDR3 sequence is 15 residues long. CDR3 nucleotide sequence: TGTGCCAGCAACTTAGGAGGCCCGCTACATGAAAAACTGTTTTTT. It translates to CASNLGGPLHEKLFF.

At least ten counts were recorded for this clonotype. This rearrangement joins TRBV12-3 or TRBV12-4 to TRBJ2-7; D gene unclear. CDR3 length: 11 amino acids. The germline V and J ends were trimmed by 2 bases and 6 bases, with 5 bases remaining between them. Here the CDR3 DNA reads TGTGCCAGCAGTTTATTGGGCGAGCAGTACTTC. Translated: CASSLLGEQYF.